The entry below describes one TCR beta chain. These data belong to a study of OX40 agonist ivuxolimab in advanced cancers. Study summary: In this cohort, patients received ivuxolimab, an agonistic anti-OX40 (CD134) antibody. A history of anti-PD-1, anti-PD-L1 or anti-CTLA-4 therapy was acceptable, and 40% had some. There were three patients with partial responses, one having hepatocellular carcinoma and two cutaneous melanoma.

Sequencing was performed with immunoSEQ multiplex PCR; in TCRdb, only in-frame clones are kept and a portion is missing. The sample carries under 70,000 clones, roughly 89% recorded once. Germline V lookup: CDR1 SEHNR, CDR2 FQNEAQ (reference sequence). This CDR3 contains 17 residues. Germline trimming cut 4 bases from V and 6 bases from J; bases unmatched to any gene: 12. Patients with a history of autoimmune disease or on systemic immunosuppression were excluded. Sequenced here: CD4+ or CD8+ T cells sorted from blood, sampled in a trial of the OX40 agonist ivuxolimab. The receptor comes from an adult with an advanced solid tumor such as melanoma, head and neck, liver or kidney cancer. The rearrangement links TRBV7-9 to TRBJ2-4; the match to TRBD2 covers 10 bases. For the CDR3, the DNA is TGTGCCAGCAGCTCCGACTTAGCGGGAGGCCCCGGAAACATTCAGTACTTC. Encoded protein: CASSSDLAGGPGNIQYF.